The 4 T cell receptor beta chains given below trace back to one sample, sequenced in a study of shared clonotypes between healthy human individuals (TCRdb year 2020). The library was obtained by the immunoSEQ multiplex PCR assay. TCRdb's version of the immuneACCESS table is confined to in-frame rearrangements and falls short of the full clone set. An unresolved V gene accounts for under half of the shortfall where checked; the remainder is of unknown origin. The sample table holds about 650,000 clones, of which 95% were seen once. Of the sample, over 0.09% falls within the top ten clones. CD8 naive samples were CD45RO-negative cells positively selected for CCR7, giving a CD45RA+CCR7+ population that excluded TemRA cells. Specimen: naive CD8+ T cells sorted from blood. This specimen's cell subset or site label, per the study, means: CD45RA+CCR7+. These receptors came from a woman in her twenties or thirties in good health.

This chain connects TRBV6-5 to TRBJ2-2; D is unresolved. V lost 0 bases to trimming and J lost 3 bases, with 11 bases between them. This CDR3 is built from 16 residues. CDR1 is MNHEY and CDR2 is SVGAGI in the germline V gene. CDR3 nucleotide sequence: TGTGCCAGCAGTTACTCGAGTGGTTGGGACACCGGGGAGCTGTTTTTT. Residues: CASSYSSGWDTGELFF.

V usage is TRBV11-2 and J usage is TRBJ2-7; the D gene is possibly TRBD2 (7 bases). Trimming took off 5 bases at V and 2 bases at J, with 13 bases between the two ends. Germline CDR1 and CDR2: SGHAT and FQNNGV. The CDR3 has 14 residues. The CDR3 coding sequence is TGTGCCAGCAGCAGGGGGGGACGTACCTACGAGCAGTACTTC. This translates into CASSRGGRTYEQYF.

As concerns this clone: Other DNA sequences in the same sample also yield this CDR3. The chain couples TRBV7-9 to TRBJ2-1, with 9 bases that match TRBD1. CDR1 SEHNR and CDR2 FQNEAQ come from the germline V gene (reference sequence). The ends lost 5 bases at V and 1 base at J; junction bases unmatched: 3. The CDR3 length is 15 residues. CDR3 sequence: CASSHGQGSYNEQFF. DNA for the CDR3: TGTGCCAGCAGCCACGGACAGGGGTCCTACAATGAGCAGTTCTTC.

This sequence joins TRBV5-1 and TRBJ1-3; 8 bases fit TRBD1. CDR3 length: 15 amino acids. V dropped 4 bases and J dropped 0; count of bases not matched to a gene: 3. CDR1 is SGHRS, CDR2 YFSETQ, per germline. The CDR3 bases are TGCGCCAGCAGCCCGGGGACAGGCTCTGGAAACACCATATATTTT. Protein: CASSPGTGSGNTIYF.